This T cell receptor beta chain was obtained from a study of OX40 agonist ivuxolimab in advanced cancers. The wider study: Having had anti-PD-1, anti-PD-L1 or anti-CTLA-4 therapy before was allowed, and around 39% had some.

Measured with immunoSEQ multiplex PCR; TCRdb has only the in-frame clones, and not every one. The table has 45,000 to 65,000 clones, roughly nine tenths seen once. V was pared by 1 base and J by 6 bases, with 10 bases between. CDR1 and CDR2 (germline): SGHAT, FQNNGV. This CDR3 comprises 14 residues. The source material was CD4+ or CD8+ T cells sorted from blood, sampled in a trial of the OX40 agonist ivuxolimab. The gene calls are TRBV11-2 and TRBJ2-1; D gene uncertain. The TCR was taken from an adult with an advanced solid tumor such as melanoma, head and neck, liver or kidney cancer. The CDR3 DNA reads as TGTGCCAGCAGCTTAGGCCCTTGGGGCAATGAGCAGTTCTTC. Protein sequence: CASSLGPWGNEQFF.